This TCR beta chain was captured by sequencing in a study of OX40 agonist ivuxolimab in advanced cancers. General study results and limits: Among patients with partial responses at 0.1-3.0 mg/kg, clonal expansion was among the lowest. Clonal expansion from baseline to week 6 occurred in both CD4+ and CD8+ T cells.

On this clone: What it recognizes is unknown. One end of the junction varies from germline; a read error may be responsible.

Sequencing was performed with immunoSEQ multiplex PCR; in TCRdb, only in-frame clones are kept and a portion is missing. The sample holds tens of thousands of clones, 80% to 90% seen once. CDR3 length: 14 amino acids. Germline loops: CDR1 LGHNA, CDR2 YNFKEQ. The J gene is TRBJ2-1, the V gene TRBV4-2; D is perhaps TRBD1 (5 bases). The sequences come from CD4+ or CD8+ T cells sorted from blood, collected in a trial of the OX40 agonist ivuxolimab. The source of this sequence is an adult with an advanced solid tumor such as melanoma, head and neck, liver or kidney cancer. In DNA form, the CDR3 reads TGTGCCAGCAGTGTTCAGGGCTCCTCCAATGAGCAGTTCTTC. It specifies CASSVQGSSNEQFF.